This T cell receptor (beta chain) was found in a study of Graves' ophthalmopathy and Graves' hyperthyroidism. Study details: Researchers obtained peripheral blood at initial diagnosis, before any treatment had begun.

The study amplified TCR beta CDR3 regions using RNA transcripts. Following a first-round RT-PCR that used HTBI primers, a second-round multiplex PCR was carried out. MiXCR, applied by TCRdb to the multiplex PCR reads, yields one record per CDR3 protein. The sample lists about 740,000 distinct CDR3 sequences; roughly 40% were seen once. This CDR3 region has 16 residues. The junction had 5 bases not matched to a gene; V was cut back by 1 base and J by 1 base. In germline, CDR1 is DFQATT, CDR2 SNEGSKA (reference sequence). Lactation, pregnancy, uncontrolled infections and other autoimmune diseases were all grounds for excluding patients.

This TCR came from an adult man with Graves' ophthalmopathy. The sample consisted of peripheral blood. The chain uses TRBV20-1 and TRBJ2-7, with TRBD2 matching over 12 bases. The CDR3 nucleotides read TGCAGTGCTAGAGGGACTAGCGGGACAGGGTCCTACGAGCAGTACTTC. Protein sequence: CSARGTSGTGSYEQYF.